The entry below describes one TCR beta chain. What it recognizes is unknown. The sample originates from a study of T cell responses to AZD1222 COVID-19 vaccine. Study-wide results and limits: Of spike-specific TCRs, nearly half reportedly target regions left unmutated in variants. Recipients of two AZD1222 doses showed rising Spike-specific TCR breadth and depth. Only a handful of AZD1222 recipients, roughly six in all, had baseline seropositivity.

The assay was immunoSEQ multiplex PCR, and TCRdb's table has in-frame clones only and misses some. The profile shows about 150,000 clones, approximately 87% of them singletons. Pooling was applied to second doses at about 4 or about 12 weeks. The CDR3 spans 13 residues. V lost 3 bases to trimming and J lost 1 base, with 6 bases between them. Germline V gene data show CDR1 as MNHNS and CDR2 as SASEGT. This TCR derives from an adult who received the AZD1222 COVID-19 vaccine. Material: peripheral blood, obtained 28 days after the second AZD1222 dose. The gene calls are TRBV6-1 and TRBJ1-2; D is uncertain. The CDR3 here is CASSEAFNYGYTF. The CDR3 nucleotides are TGTGCCAGCAGTGAGGCCTTTAACTATGGCTACACCTTC.